This TCR beta chain was documented in a study of T cells after yellow fever vaccination. For the study at large: When fractions had low cell numbers, they were prepared with SMART-Seq v4 Ultra Low Input.

Germline assignment: CDR1 SGHTA and CDR2 FQGNSA. The V end lost 5 bases, the J end lost 3 bases, and 20 bases lay between the germline ends. This CDR3 has 17 residues. This clonotype was counted only a few times. The antigen remains unidentified. Whole-study findings and limits: The CD4 compartment and the CD8 compartment contained a small share of clonotypes in common. Most primary-vaccination clones recurred post-booster (around 95% CD4, roughly 90% CD8).

It was through 5'RACE template switching that TCR cDNA was made, with a universal primer site and UMIs added. MiXCR was run by TCRdb on the 5' RACE reads, yielding one entry per CDR3 protein. The sample records hundreds of thousands of distinct CDR3 sequences, about 9.9% being singletons. The sequence was obtained from a young man who received the YFV17D yellow fever vaccine. Sequenced material: PBMCs, taken on the day of the first yellow fever vaccination. The genes are TRBV7-2 and TRBJ2-1; D unresolved. The CDR3 spells CASSRSPLRTLYNEQFF. CDR3 nucleotides: TGTGCCAGCAGCCGTAGCCCTTTACGGACCCTCTACAATGAGCAGTTCTTC.